The 2 T cell receptor beta chains in this list originate from one sample, sequenced in a study of shared clonotypes between healthy human individuals. TCRdb's table, derived via immunoSEQ multiplex PCR, lists solely in-frame clones and lacks some. Found here are about 2.4 million clones, over 85% of them singletons; the top ten hold roughly 0.39%. The sample was naive CD4+ T cells from PBMCs. Sample subset: CD45RA+ positively selected. These receptors came from a man aged 18 to 30 in good health. Some clones in this sample may be carry-over from other donors' samples.

This clone was found a few times. The CDR3 loop reads CAWSSTWNTEAFF. The DNA of the CDR3 is TGTGCCTGGAGTTCGACGTGGAACACTGAAGCTTTCTTT. The chain is built from TRBV30 and TRBJ1-1; D remains ambiguous. The CDR3 loop spans 13 amino acids. Looked up from germline, CDR1 is GTSNPN and CDR2 is SVGIG (reference sequence). V dropped 2 bases and J dropped 1 base, with 8 bases sitting between them. Drawing the rest from reference TRBV30 and TRBJ1-1, the complete variable domain is SQTIHQWPATLVQPVGSPLSLECTVEGTSNPNLYWYRQAAGRGLQLLFYSVGIGQISSEVPQNLSASRPQDRQFILSSKKLLLSDSGFYLCAWSSTWNTEAFFGQGTRLTVV.

In DNA form, the CDR3 reads TGTGCCAGCAGCTTAGCTATGACTAGCGGACGCACCACAGATACGCAGTATTTT. Translating gives CASSLAMTSGRTTDTQYF. The chain links TRBV7-6 to TRBJ2-3; 9 bases are a match to TRBD2. V gave up 0 bases and J gave up 2 bases; unmatched junction bases: 9. Per the germline V gene, CDR1 is SGHVS and CDR2 is FNYEAQ. This CDR3 has 18 residues. Variable domain in full (rest from reference TRBV7-6 and TRBJ2-3): GAGVSQSPRYKVTKRGQDVALRCDPISGHVSLYWYRQALGQGPEFLTYFNYEAQQDKSGLPNDRFSAERPEGSISTLTIQRTEQRDSAMYRCASSLAMTSGRTTDTQYFGPGTRLTVL.